This TCR beta chain originates from a study of liver allograft versus peripheral blood T cells. As for the study in general: T cell receptor repertoires in transplanted livers were compared with those in recipients' peripheral blood. Study outcomes and limitations: There were reportedly differences between T cell receptor repertoires inside liver allografts and those in peripheral blood.

This clonotype has just a few counts. What it recognizes is unknown. TCRdb analysed the reads with MiXCR anew, one entry per CDR3 protein. The sample has around 12,000 distinct CDR3 sequences, under 30% seen once. This clonotype was sampled from a human patient who had a liver transplant. T cells may partly derive from the graft donor.

The CDR3: CASSQIEGSGNTIYF. CDR3 bases: TGTGCCAGCAGCCAAATAGAGGGTTCTGGAAACACCATATATTTT. The chain is built from TRBV14 and TRBJ1-3, with D hard to call. Trimming left V 2 bases short and J 1 base short, with 9 bases between. CDR1 and CDR2 from the germline V gene are SGHDN and FVKESK. The CDR3 is 15 residues long. Based on the CDR3 plus reference TRBV14 and TRBJ1-3, the full variable domain is EAGVTQFPSHSVIEKGQTVTLRCDPISGHDNLYWYRRVMGKEIKFLLHFVKESKQDESGMPNNRFLAERTGGTYSTLKVQPAELEDSGVYFCASSQIEGSGNTIYFGEGSWLTVV.